The 10 T cell receptor beta chains below all came from one sample that was sequenced in a study of beta chain features in type 1 diabetes. The study, taken as a whole, reports: Across all four CD4+ subsets, people with type 1 diabetes showed modestly shorter TCRB CDR3s.

Expressed TCRB transcripts were sequenced because the entire RNA isolate underwent reverse transcription. Data came from immunoSEQ multiplex PCR; TCRdb stores just in-frame clones and leaves some out. The repertoire includes about 47,000 clones, around 45% of them detected once, and approximately 0.13% sits in the top ten. These receptors' targets are unknown. Specimen: stem cell memory CD4+ T cells from blood. These receptors originate from a man aged 25 to 40 with type 1 diabetes.

This clone was seen more than once but under ten times. V and J are TRBV6-1 and TRBJ2-1; 10 positions match TRBD2. Germline loops: CDR1 MNHNS, CDR2 SASEGT. The CDR3 is 15 amino acids. J was trimmed by 5 bases and V by 8 bases; bases with no gene match: 9. CDR3 nucleotides: TGTGCCAGCGTGAAACAAGCGGGAGGGAACAATGAGCAGTTCTTC. This gives the protein CASVKQAGGNNEQFF.

This clone was seen a few times. The CDR3 coding sequence is TGTGCCAGCAGGGGGGATGGCGGGAGTTATACGCAGTATTTT. This sequence encodes CASRGDGGSYTQYF. The chain recombines TRBV7-9 with TRBJ2-3; 7 bases fit TRBD2. The CDR3 loop spans 14 amino acids. CDR1 and CDR2 (germline): SEHNR, FQNEAQ (reference sequence). V shed 6 bases, J shed 7 bases, and the junction held 10 bases outside the gene matches.

The V and J genes are TRBV7-3 and TRBJ2-1, with D perhaps TRBD2 (5 bases). V lost 2 bases and J 2 bases, leaving 10 bases between the germline ends. CDR1 SGHTA and CDR2 FQGTGA come from the germline V gene. This CDR3 has 15 residues. The chain's CDR3 is CASSLGGGPYNEQFF. CDR3 sequence (DNA): TGTGCCAGCAGCTTAGGAGGTGGTCCCTACAATGAGCAGTTCTTC. The full variable domain, completed using reference TRBV7-3 and TRBJ2-1, is GAGVSQTPSNKVTEKGKYVELRCDPISGHTALYWYRQSLGQGPEFLIYFQGTGAADDSGLPNDRFFAVRPEGSVSTLKIQRTERGDSAVYLCASSLGGGPYNEQFFGPGTRLTVL.

This chain connects TRBV7-8 to TRBJ2-7; TRBD2 matches 9 bases. This CDR3 region has 15 residues. Trimming at V came to 2 bases and at J to 4 bases, leaving 6 bases not matched to a gene. The germline V gene encodes CDR1 SGHVS and CDR2 FQNEAQ. As DNA, the CDR3 is TGTGCCAGCAGCTTACAGCTAGCGGGATCGTACGAGCAGTACTTC. This translates into CASSLQLAGSYEQYF.

The chain employs TRBV6-5 and TRBJ2-1; TRBD1 is a possible D gene (6 bases). Trimming stripped 6 bases from V and 6 bases from J, with 9 bases between. The CDR3 extends over 12 amino acids. The germline CDR1 and CDR2 sequences are MNHEY and SVGAGI. CDR3 sequence: CASSGQFNEQFF. CDR3 in DNA: TGTGCCAGCAGCGGACAGTTCAATGAGCAGTTCTTC.

V and J are TRBV18 and TRBJ2-5; D not resolved. With 1 base removed from V and 0 bases from J, the gap between germline ends came to 9 bases. This CDR3 comprises 15 residues. CDR1 KGHSH and CDR2 LQKENI come from the germline V gene. CDR3 bases: TGTGCCAGCTCACCACTGGTTGGCAACCAAGAGACCCAGTACTTC. Protein product: CASSPLVGNQETQYF.

V and J are TRBV9 and TRBJ2-1; no clear D. V gave up 7 bases and J gave up 0 bases, with 17 bases separating them. Germline CDR1 SGDLS, CDR2 YYNGEE. The CDR3 runs 16 residues. The CDR3: CASSLLGWSSYNEQFF. In DNA, the CDR3 is TGTGCCAGCTCGCTTCTGGGTTGGAGCTCCTACAATGAGCAGTTCTTC.

This clone came up a few times. The chain couples TRBV29-1 to TRBJ1-2; TRBD1 matches at 7 bases. CDR1 and CDR2 from the germline V gene are SQVTM and ANQGSEA. V lost 2 bases and J lost 4; bases outside the gene matches: 4. The CDR3 extends over 13 amino acids. Written as DNA, the CDR3 is TGCAGCGTTGAATGGACAGGAGCCTATGGCTACACCTTC. Encoded protein: CSVEWTGAYGYTF.

This rearrangement joins TRBV2 to TRBJ2-7, with a tentative D call TRBD2 (6 bases). This CDR3 comprises 13 residues. The germline gives CDR1 SNHLY, CDR2 FYNNEI. V lost 9 bases and J 3 bases, leaving 15 bases between the germline ends. CDR3 protein: CASTGGTGYEQYF. CDR3 sequence (DNA): TGTGCCAGTACAGGAGGGACGGGCTACGAGCAGTACTTC.

The chain employs TRBV7-8 and TRBJ2-3; 9 bases line up with TRBD2. The CDR3 runs 16 residues. In germline, CDR1 is SGHVS, CDR2 FQNEAQ. The ends lost 1 base at V and 5 bases at J; junction bases unmatched: 7. This CDR3 reads CASSLGRAGGGDTQYF. The CDR3 DNA follows: TGTGCCAGCAGCTTAGGGCGAGCGGGAGGCGGAGATACGCAGTATTTT.